This TCR beta chain was obtained from a study of shared clonotypes between healthy human individuals. Study observations and caveats: The authors sampled blood alone, and tissue repertoires likely differ.

Notes on this clone: Its specificity is not known.

Healthy HIV-negative adults without recent acute infections or vaccinations served as donors. Investigators spread the genomic DNA of each subset evenly over several immunoSEQ plates. How the authors handled the data: For the immunoSEQ data, sequences were junction-only without quality scores, so filtering differed. The table came from immunoSEQ multiplex PCR; TCRdb's copy has only in-frame clones and leaves some out. For V, J and clone size, that table is used; D and trimming come from the DNA. The sample shows around 2.5 million clones, more than 85% of them seen only once. V was pared by 4 bases and J by 8 bases, with 18 bases between. The germline V gene has CDR1 LGHNA and CDR2 YNFKEQ. The CDR3 spans 15 residues.

Source material: naive CD4+ T cells from PBMCs. Subset given: CD45RA+ positively selected. This chain links TRBV4-2 with TRBJ2-1; D is uncertain. The TCR was taken from a man between 18 and 35 years old in good health. Some clones in this sample may be carry-over from other donors' samples. CDR3 nucleotides: TGTGCCAGCAGCCTCATAGGTAGTGGGTCCTATGAGCAGTTCTTC. As protein: CASSLIGSGSYEQFF.